Following are 28 T cell receptor beta chains from one sample sequenced in a study of identical twins. Each CDR3 protein is one row after TCRdb ran MiXCR on the 5' RACE reads. In the table there are more than 1.5 million distinct CDR3 sequences, less than 40% of which are singletons. The specimen sequenced was cord blood. The receptor source for this set is a newborn girl in good health.

Only a few counts were recorded for this clonotype. The chain is built from TRBV5-6 and TRBJ1-1; no clear D gene. V gave up 1 base and J gave up 7 bases, with 8 bases separating them. The length of the CDR3 is 12 residues. CDR1 is SGHDT, CDR2 YYEEEE, per germline. CDR3 sequence: CASSLMLNEAFF. In nucleotides, the CDR3 is TGTGCCAGCAGCTTGATGCTGAATGAAGCTTTCTTT.

With respect to this clonotype: This may stem from a read error, because a much larger clone lies one nucleotide away. The chain combines TRBV28 with TRBJ1-2, with D perhaps matching TRBD1 (5 bases). Germline CDR1 and CDR2: MDHEN and SYDVKM. This CDR3 contains 12 residues. V was trimmed by 8 bases and J by 0 bases, leaving 7 bases between them. The CDR3 sequence is CASRDPNYGYTF. The DNA for the CDR3 is TGTGCCAGCCGGGACCCTAACTATGGCTACACCTTC.

Written as DNA, the CDR3 is TGTGCCAGCAGCTTAGTTGAGCACCCGAGCTCCTACAATGAGCAGTTCTTC. This gives the protein CASSLVEHPSSYNEQFF. The chain combines TRBV7-2 with TRBJ2-1; D unresolved. The CDR3 length is 17 residues. CDR1 and CDR2 (germline): SGHTA, FQGNSA. V was shortened by 1 base and J by 0 bases, with 13 bases between the two germline ends.

The V and J genes are TRBV7-2 and TRBJ2-7, with 11 bases matching TRBD2. Germline loops: CDR1 SGHTA, CDR2 FQGNSA. Trimming cost V 3 bases and J 7 bases; bases outside gene matches: 11. This CDR3 has 16 residues. CDR3 nucleotide sequence: TGTGCCAGCAGCTTGAAAGGGACTAGCGGCTTCAATGAGCAGTACTTC. This codes for CASSLKGTSGFNEQYF.

V is TRBV7-2 and J is TRBJ2-1; D possibly corresponds to TRBD2 (7 bases). Trimming shortened V by 8 bases and J by 9 bases, and 20 bases separated the two germline ends. In germline, CDR1 is SGHTA, CDR2 FQGNSA. The CDR3 runs to 14 residues. The CDR3, as DNA: TGTGCCAGCCGTGGGGGGGGGCCGGTACTTGAGCAGTTCTTC. This codes for CASRGGGPVLEQFF. Combining the CDR3 with reference TRBV7-2 and TRBJ2-1 gives the whole variable domain GAGVSQSPSNKVTEKGKDVELRCDPISGHTALYWYRQSLGQGLEFLIYFQGNSAPDKSGLPSDRFSAERTGGSVSTLTIQRTQQEDSAVYLCASRGGGPVLEQFFGPGTRLTVL.

This clonotype was seen only a few times. The rearrangement links TRBV2 to TRBJ2-1; TRBD2 agrees at 7 bases. The junction had 6 bases not matched to a gene; V was cut back by 3 bases and J by 4 bases. The CDR3 consists of 15 residues. Germline V CDR1 and CDR2: SNHLY, FYNNEI. The DNA of the CDR3 is TGTGCCAGCAGTGACTCGGCGGGAGCTTACAATGAGCAGTTCTTC. This gives the protein CASSDSAGAYNEQFF.

V gene TRBV7-9 combines with J gene TRBJ2-7, with 8 bases that match TRBD1. The CDR3 totals 15 residues. V was clipped by 5 bases and J by 2 bases; unmatched bases: 8. Germline V CDR1 and CDR2: SEHNR, FQNEAQ (reference sequence). The DNA for the CDR3 is TGTGCCAGCAGCAAACCCGGACAGGGAGCCTACGAGCAGTACTTC. As protein: CASSKPGQGAYEQYF.

The rearrangement links TRBV7-2 to TRBJ2-1; 9 nucleotides agree with TRBD2. This CDR3 region has 17 residues. Germline loops: CDR1 SGHTA, CDR2 FQGNSA. Unmatched junction bases numbered 9, after V lost 1 base and J lost 5 bases. For the CDR3, the DNA is TGTGCCAGCAGCTTAGTATCCCCGGGACTAGCCAACAATGAGCAGTTCTTC. It translates to CASSLVSPGLANNEQFF.

The chain carries TRBV5-1 and TRBJ2-4; either TRBD1 or TRBD2 may fit D (5 bases each). CDR1 is SGHRS, CDR2 YFSETQ, per germline. The CDR3 loop spans 15 amino acids. Trimming pared 4 bases from V and 13 bases from J, leaving 24 bases between. The CDR3 protein is CASSNRDPAYNEQYF. DNA of the CDR3: TGCGCCAGCAGCAACCGGGACCCGGCGTACAATGAGCAGTACTTC.

This clonotype was found a few times. V and J are TRBV5-1 and TRBJ2-7; 8 positions agree with TRBD2. The CDR3 sequence is 14 residues long. V lost 4 bases and J lost 2; bases outside the gene matches: 5. Germline CDR1 and CDR2: SGHRS and YFSETQ. In DNA, the CDR3 is TGCGCCAGCAGCGAGACTAGCGCGACCTACGAGCAGTACTTC. Protein sequence: CASSETSATYEQYF. The whole variable domain, remainder taken from reference TRBV5-1 and TRBJ2-7, is KAGVTQTPRYLIKTRGQQVTLSCSPISGHRSVSWYQQTPGQGLQFLFEYFSETQRNKGNFPGRFSGRQFSNSRSEMNVSTLELGDSALYLCASSETSATYEQYFGPGTRLTVT.

V and J are TRBV20-1 and TRBJ1-2; 9 nucleotides align to TRBD1. The CDR3 sequence is 14 residues long. J lost 4 bases, V lost 1 base, and 4 bases had no gene match. CDR1 is DFQATT and CDR2 is SNEGSKA in the germline V gene (reference sequence). The chain's CDR3 is CSARGDRVGYGYTF. In nucleotides, the CDR3 is TGCAGTGCTAGAGGGGACAGGGTGGGCTATGGCTACACCTTC.

The genes are TRBV20-1 and TRBJ2-7, with 8 positions matching TRBD2. Germline CDR1 is DFQATT and CDR2 is SNEGSKA (reference sequence). Trimming cost V 1 base and J 3 bases; bases outside gene matches: 11. The CDR3 covers 16 residues. In DNA, the CDR3 is TGCAGTGCTAGAGGGGGTTTGAGGAGCGGGAGCTACGAGCAGTACTTC. Its translation: CSARGGLRSGSYEQYF.

The V and J genes are TRBV12-3 or TRBV12-4 and TRBJ2-5, with D tentatively TRBD2 (6 bases). This CDR3 has 15 amino acids. Trimming pared 4 bases from V and 1 base from J, leaving 13 bases between. CDR3 residues: CASSSLTSPQETQYF. The CDR3 DNA sequence: TGTGCCAGCAGTTCGCTCACTAGCCCCCAAGAGACCCAGTACTTC.

This clonotype was picked up one time. The chain links TRBV12-5 to TRBJ1-1; D uncertain. CDR3 length equals 12 residues. V lost 0 bases and J 8 bases, leaving 7 bases between the germline ends. Germline V gene sequence: CDR1 LGHNT, CDR2 FRNRAP. The CDR3 is CASGLVPAEAFF. The CDR3 region has the DNA TGTGCTAGTGGTTTGGTACCCGCAGAAGCTTTCTTT.

The gene calls are TRBV28 and TRBJ2-5, with D perhaps TRBD2 (6 bases). Looked up from germline, CDR1 is MDHEN and CDR2 is SYDVKM. The CDR3 has 15 residues. V was pared by 6 bases and J by 2 bases, with 16 bases between. CDR3 region: CASSPPPGGQETQYF. The CDR3 nucleotides are TGTGCCAGCAGCCCCCCTCCTGGGGGGCAAGAGACCCAGTACTTC.

This clonotype turned up a few times. J is TRBJ2-3 and V is TRBV7-2, with a tentative D call TRBD1 (5 bases). V gave up 2 bases and J gave up 13 bases, with 19 bases separating them. The CDR3 contains 14 residues. Germline loops: CDR1 SGHTA, CDR2 FQGNSA. The CDR3 coding sequence is TGTGCCAGCAGCTTAATAGGTACTCAGGGTCAGGAGTATTTT. Translated, it gives CASSLIGTQGQEYF. The full variable domain, completed using reference TRBV7-2 and TRBJ2-3, is GAGVSQSPSNKVTEKGKDVELRCDPISGHTALYWYRQSLGQGLEFLIYFQGNSAPDKSGLPSDRFSAERTGGSVSTLTIQRTQQEDSAVYLCASSLIGTQGQEYFGPGTRLTVL.

The rearrangement joins TRBV28 to TRBJ2-7; 8 nucleotides align to TRBD1. The CDR3 is made up of 15 amino acids. V gave up 4 bases and J gave up 2 bases; unmatched junction bases: 7. CDR1 and CDR2 from the germline V gene are MDHEN and SYDVKM. The CDR3 coding sequence is TGTGCCAGCAGTTCCTGGACAGGGCGGACCTACGAGCAGTACTTC. It codes for CASSSWTGRTYEQYF.

The V gene is TRBV14, the J gene TRBJ2-1; the D call may be TRBD1 or TRBD2 (6 bases each). The J call is in doubt because the DNA end fits TRBJ2-7 better. Germline V CDR1 and CDR2: SGHDN, FVKESK. The CDR3 totals 16 residues. As DNA, the CDR3 is TGTGCCAGCAGCGCGTTCGTGGGGGGCTCCTACAATGAGCAGTACTTC. Translation: CASSAFVGGSYNEQYF.

The gene calls are TRBV18 and TRBJ2-1, with TRBD1 matching over 9 bases. The CDR3 is made up of 16 amino acids. Trimming cost V 5 bases and J 7 bases; bases outside gene matches: 12. From germline, CDR1 is KGHSH and CDR2 LQKENI. CDR3 region: CASSNPGTGRKNEQFF. As DNA, the CDR3 is TGTGCCAGCTCAAACCCGGGGACAGGGAGGAAAAATGAGCAGTTCTTC.

A few counts support this clonotype. This chain connects TRBV5-1 to TRBJ1-2; TRBD1 might be the D (5 bases). The CDR3 is made up of 13 amino acids. Germline V CDR1 and CDR2: SGHRS, YFSETQ. The V end lost 7 bases, the J end lost 1 base, and 11 bases lay between the germline ends. The CDR3 spells CASAQGSNYGYTF. The CDR3 DNA reads TGCGCCAGCGCCCAGGGCAGTAACTATGGCTACACCTTC.

This clonotype has more than one count but fewer than ten. V is TRBV4-1 and J is TRBJ2-1; 8 positions agree with TRBD2. Germline CDR1 MGHRA, CDR2 YSYEKL. J lost 7 bases, V lost 3 bases, and 8 bases had no gene match. This CDR3 is 15 amino acids long. CDR3 coding DNA: TGCGCCAGCAGCCACCTCGGACTAGCTGGTAATGAGCAGTTCTTC. Its translation is CASSHLGLAGNEQFF.

As DNA, the CDR3 is TGTGCCACCAGTGACGCGCCTAGTTTGGGCTACAATGAGCAGTTCTTC. As protein: CATSDAPSLGYNEQFF. V is TRBV24-1 and J is TRBJ2-1; D unclear. The germline V gene encodes CDR1 KGHDR and CDR2 SFDVKD. With 4 bases removed from V and 3 bases from J, the gap between germline ends came to 15 bases. The CDR3 consists of 16 residues.

About this clonotype itself: Mismatch with germline at one junction end may stem from a read error. The rearrangement joins TRBV6-1 to TRBJ2-4; D is unclear. This CDR3 spans 14 amino acids. Germline values: CDR1 MNHNS, CDR2 SASEGT. The CDR3 nucleotides are TGTGCCGGCAGTGAAGCCTTAGCCAAAAACATTCAGTACTTC. Translating it yields CAGSEALAKNIQYF.

This clonotype was picked up a small number of times. The J gene is TRBJ2-1, the V gene TRBV12-3 or TRBV12-4; D is possibly TRBD2 (5 bases). This CDR3 is built from 17 residues. The V gene lost 7 bases and the J gene lost 7 bases, with 26 bases spanning the gap. The CDR3 bases are TGTGCCAGCAAGACTATTCGGGCCCCCCCAAACCCAAATGAGCAGTTCTTC. As protein: CASKTIRAPPNPNEQFF.

The sample holds a few counts of this clonotype. This chain connects TRBV20-1 to TRBJ2-7; 8 bases fit TRBD2. V shed 6 bases and J 6 bases; nucleotides not matched to a gene: 13. Per the germline V gene, CDR1 is DFQATT and CDR2 is SNEGSKA (reference sequence). CDR3 size: 14 residues. The CDR3 nucleotides read TGCAGTGCCTACCTAGCGGGTTCTCCTAGCGAGCAGTACTTC. Translation: CSAYLAGSPSEQYF.

This clonotype was observed a few times. V and J are TRBV7-9 and TRBJ2-3; 8 bases align to TRBD1. CDR3 size: 15 residues. Germline V gene data show CDR1 as SEHNR and CDR2 as FQNEAQ (reference sequence). V trimming: 2 bases; J trimming: 11 bases; junction bases outside the gene matches: 12. CDR3 loop: CASSLFGRRTGGQYF. The CDR3 coding sequence is TGTGCCAGCAGCTTATTCGGAAGACGAACAGGGGGGCAGTATTTT.

The gene calls are TRBV6-6 and TRBJ1-2; D might be TRBD1 (5 bases). CDR3 length: 15 amino acids. Germline lookup yields CDR1 MNHNY and CDR2 SVGAGI (reference sequence). The V end lost 5 bases, the J end lost 0 bases, and 13 bases lay between the germline ends. CDR3 region: CASSENRLTNYGYTF. CDR3 nucleotide sequence: TGTGCCAGCAGTGAGAACAGGCTCACTAACTATGGCTACACCTTC.

The chain recombines TRBV7-8 with TRBJ2-5, with TRBD2 matching 12 bases. Germline loops: CDR1 SGHVS, CDR2 FQNEAQ. The J segment lost 6 bases and the V segment lost 10 bases, leaving 12 bases of the junction unmatched. The CDR3 sequence is 15 residues long. CDR3 nucleotides: TGTGCCACCCGAGTCCGGACTAGCGGGGATAAGACCCAGTACTTC. This sequence encodes CATRVRTSGDKTQYF.